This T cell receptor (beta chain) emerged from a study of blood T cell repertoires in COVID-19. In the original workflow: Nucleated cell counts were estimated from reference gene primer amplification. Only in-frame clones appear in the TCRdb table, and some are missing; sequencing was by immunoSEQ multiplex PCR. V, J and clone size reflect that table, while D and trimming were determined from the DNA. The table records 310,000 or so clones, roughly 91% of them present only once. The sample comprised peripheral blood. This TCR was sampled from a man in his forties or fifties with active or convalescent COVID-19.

The CDR3 DNA follows: TGTGCCACCAGTGATGCGGGGACAGGGGTTGCAGATACGCAGTATTTT. This gives the protein CATSDAGTGVADTQYF. The chain carries TRBV24-1 and TRBJ2-3, with 10 positions matching TRBD1. Losses at the gene ends were 3 bases for V and 4 bases for J; bases not matched to a gene: 6. CDR3 size: 16 residues. The germline V gene encodes CDR1 KGHDR and CDR2 SFDVKD.